Below, 8 T cell receptor delta chains from the same sample are listed, as sequenced in a study of γδ T cells in repeated Plasmodium falciparum infection. TCRdb re-called the multiplex PCR reads using CATT. The repertoire includes roughly 93,000 delta-chain clones, over 0.75% of them detected once, and 9.5% to 10% sits in the top ten. Vgamma9/Vdelta2+ and Vdelta2-negative gammadelta T cells were flow-sorted from PBMC for bulk sequencing. The sample consisted of gamma-delta T cells from blood. The receptors were sampled from a pool of human donors (malaria-infected and uninfected, not separated).

The table lists this clone with a few counts. TCRdb's protein for this DNA is that of a much larger clone and differs from the translation at residue 14, likely a read error; the protein shown is the DNA translation. The chain has TRDV1 and TRDJ1; no clear D. The CDR3 consists of 19 residues. Looked up from germline, CDR1 is TSWWSYY and CDR2 is QGS. Deletions cut 2 bases from V and 3 bases from J, with 25 bases between. The CDR3 DNA reads as TGTGCTCTTGGGGAAGGGGTCCCACGCGGTGTTGTATGTGCCGATAAACTCATCTTT. Its protein is CALGEGVPRGVVCADKLIF.

This clone was seen at least ten times. A read error is likely here: a far larger clone is one base away. Other DNA sequences in the sample encode the same CDR3. The V call is TRDV2, the J call TRDJ3, with 11 nucleotides matching TRDD3. Matching the DNA to germline supplied the J gene, which TCRdb does not give. This CDR3 is 23 amino acids long. V lost 7 bases, J lost 5 bases, and 27 bases stayed unmatched. CDR1 and CDR2 from the germline V gene are GEAIGNYY and EKD. CDR3 sequence: CACDPLVEMVKLGDTRDTRQMFF. DNA of the CDR3: TGTGCCTGCGACCCCCTTGTGGAGATGGTGAAGCTGGGGGATACCCGGGACACCCGACAGATGTTTTTC.

Concerning this clone itself: The protein TCRdb gives is from a much larger clone and does not agree with this DNA's translation at residue 7, likely a read error; the protein shown here comes from the DNA. This chain joins TRDV1 and TRDJ1, with D uncertain. As TCRdb names no J gene, one was assigned here on the basis of a DNA match to germline. The germline V gene has CDR1 TSWWSYY and CDR2 QGS. The CDR3 contains 19 residues. Trimming stripped 4 bases from V and 0 bases from J, with 24 bases between. The CDR3 is CALGVPGLRSNEYTDKLIF. The CDR3 DNA follows: TGTGCTCTTGGGGTCCCGGGTCTCCGATCAAATGAGTACACCGATAAACTCATCTTT.

The chain carries TRDV1 and TRDJ1; 13 positions agree with TRDD3. Because TCRdb records no J gene, it was assigned here through a match of the DNA to germline. Germline lookup yields CDR1 TSWWSYY and CDR2 QGS. The CDR3 is 23 amino acids. V gave up 5 bases and J gave up 0 bases; unmatched junction bases: 24. The DNA of the CDR3 is TGTGCTCTTGGGAAGCTCATCCTACTCCTTACTGGGGGATACGCGACGTACACCGATAAACTCATCTTT. Translating gives CALGKLILLLTGGYATYTDKLIF.

This clone was detected many times. Given a much more abundant clone one base away, this may be a read error. Other DNA sequences in this specimen translate into the identical CDR3. J is TRDJ1 and V is TRDV2; 10 nucleotides match TRDD3. The CDR3 is 18 amino acids. CDR1 is GEAIGNYY and CDR2 is EKD in the germline V gene. V shed 1 base and J 11 bases; nucleotides not matched to a gene: 21. The CDR3 DNA reads TGTGCCTGTGACACTGTCGGGATGGGGGATACCCGTATCGGCGAGCTCATCTTT. As protein: CACDTVGMGDTRIGELIF.

About this clone itself: This DNA translates differently at residue 14 from the TCRdb protein, which is that of a much larger clone; a read error is likely, and the protein shown is the DNA's own translation. This sequence joins TRDV1 and TRDJ1, with D possibly matching TRDD2 (7 bases). The J gene, not given by TCRdb, was assigned here from a germline match of the nucleotide sequence. V was pared by 0 bases and J by 0 bases, with 35 bases between. The CDR3 extends over 24 amino acids. Looked up from germline, CDR1 is TSWWSYY and CDR2 is QGS. The chain's CDR3 is CALGELGFLLPRRLLGRNTDKLIF. The CDR3 DNA reads as TGTGCTCTTGGGGAACTCGGTTTCTTACTTCCTAGACGACTCCTGGGGCGAAACACCGATAAACTCATCTTT.

About this clone itself: This DNA's translation differs at residue 6 from TCRdb's protein, which comes from a much larger clone; a read error is likely, and the protein shown is translated from the DNA. The chain has TRDV2 and TRDJ1; D remains ambiguous. V lost 5 bases and J 0 bases, leaving 24 bases between the germline ends. Per germline, CDR1 GEAIGNYY and CDR2 EKD. CDR3 size: 18 residues. This CDR3 is CACVQSSRYHPYTDKLIF. The CDR3 DNA follows: TGTGCCTGTGTCCAATCCTCGAGGTATCACCCTTACACCGATAAACTCATCTTT.

As for this clone: TCRdb lists the protein of a much larger clone for this DNA, which differs at residue 7, so this is likely a read error; the protein given here is translated from the DNA itself. The gene calls are TRDV1 and TRDJ1, with TRDD3 as a possible D gene (8 bases). The J gene, not given by TCRdb, was assigned here from a germline match of the nucleotide sequence. V was trimmed by 5 bases and J by 3 bases, leaving 37 bases between them. The CDR3 sequence is 22 residues long. Germline CDR1 and CDR2: TSWWSYY and QGS. The DNA of the CDR3 is TGTGCTCTTGGGTCTCTGACTCCTTCCTCCCTAAACTGGGGGTCTCCTCCCGATAAACTCATCTTT. This encodes CALGSLTPSSLNWGSPPDKLIF.